This T cell receptor (beta chain) appears in the sequencing data of a study of T cells in Graves' hyperthyroidism and ophthalmopathy. Turning to the study itself: Peripheral blood specimens were obtained at initial diagnosis, prior to any treatment.

RNA transcripts served as the template for amplifying TCR beta CDR3 regions. HTBI primers were the set used in a first-round RT-PCR of the TCR CDR3. TCRdb recomputed calls from the multiplex PCR reads with MiXCR, one row per CDR3 protein. This sample yields fewer than 900,000 distinct CDR3 sequences, of which approximately 19% are seen a single time; over 15% belongs to the top ten. Study outcomes and limitations: In validation, the model predicted ophthalmopathy. These predictions came a median about 6.5 months before onset. Blood also carried most thyroid clonotypes expanded above 0.001.

Concerning this clonotype: Its antigen remains unidentified.

CDR1 and CDR2 from the germline V gene are PRHDT and FYEKMQ (reference sequence). V shed 5 bases and J 2 bases; nucleotides not matched to a gene: 2. This CDR3 comprises 15 residues. This sequence was found in a woman between 50 and 59 years old with Graves' hyperthyroidism that later progressed to Graves' ophthalmopathy. The rearrangement uses TRBV13 and TRBJ2-7, with TRBD2 matching 14 bases. Material: blood. The CDR3, as DNA: TGTGCCAGCAGCGAGACTAGCGGGGGGGCCTACGAGCAGTACTTC. Protein sequence: CASSETSGGAYEQYF.